Here is one T cell receptor (beta chain) with its context. Only in-frame clones appear in the TCRdb table, and some are missing; sequencing was by immunoSEQ multiplex PCR. Seen here are almost 70,000 clones, under 85% observed once, and the top ten hold approximately 16%. These data are taken from a study of blood T cell repertoires in COVID-19. The CDR3 has 12 residues. CDR1 and CDR2 from the germline V gene are SQVTM and ANQGSEA. V lost 3 bases, J lost 7 bases, and 12 bases lay in between. Specimen: peripheral blood. J is TRBJ1-1 and V is TRBV29-1; weak D call: TRBD1 (5 bases). This clonotype was sampled from a man in his sixties with acute or convalescent COVID-19. Here the CDR3 DNA reads TGCAGCGTTGAGATCCGCAGGGTTGAAGCTTTCTTT. Its translation is CSVEIRRVEAFF.